A single sample gave rise to the 19 T cell receptor beta chains below, sequenced in a study of blood T cell repertoires in COVID-19. Sequencing used immunoSEQ multiplex PCR; TCRdb keeps in-frame clones, though not all of them. The sample includes approximately 270,000 clones, nearly 90% of them seen just once. Sample: peripheral blood. The receptors shown here come from a man between 18 and 35 years old with active or convalescent COVID-19.

The V and J genes are TRBV7-2 and TRBJ2-7; TRBD2 is a possible D gene (6 bases). Trimming removed 5 bases at V and 1 base at J, with 12 bases between. CDR3 length: 14 amino acids. CDR1 is SGHTA, CDR2 FQGNSA, per germline. CDR3 amino acids: CASSPGGTSYEQYF. In DNA, the CDR3 is TGTGCCAGCAGCCCCGGGGGTACTTCCTACGAGCAGTACTTC.

V gene TRBV28 combines with J gene TRBJ2-7; TRBD1 matches 7 bases. This CDR3 region has 12 residues. V lost 5 bases, J lost 9 bases, and 7 bases stayed unmatched. In germline, CDR1 is MDHEN, CDR2 SYDVKM. The chain's CDR3 is CASSPPNRGQYF. The CDR3 DNA sequence: TGTGCCAGCAGTCCCCCCAACAGGGGGCAGTACTTC.

The chain employs TRBV10-3 and TRBJ1-2; D remains ambiguous. Between the trimmed V and J ends, which lost 0 bases and 1 base, there was a span of 9 bases. Germline-derived CDR1 and CDR2 are ENHRY and SYGVKD. There are 15 residues in the CDR3. The CDR3 DNA reads TGTGCCATCAGTGAGTCGAGGGTTTTTAACTATGGCTACACCTTC. Its translation is CAISESRVFNYGYTF.

The CDR3 spells CASSLVGERANYGYTF. DNA for the CDR3: TGTGCCAGCAGCTTAGTGGGGGAGCGGGCTAACTATGGCTACACCTTC. This chain links TRBV7-9 with TRBJ1-2, with TRBD1 as a possible D gene (5 bases). V lost 1 base to trimming and J lost 0 bases, with 12 bases between them. There are 16 residues in the CDR3. CDR1 SEHNR and CDR2 FQNEAQ come from the germline V gene (reference sequence).

The genes are TRBV4-3 and TRBJ2-7, with 8 nucleotides matching TRBD1. Germline V lookup: CDR1 LGHNA, CDR2 YSLEER. After removal of 0 bases from V and 3 bases from J, the junction contained 7 bases not matched to a gene. The CDR3 covers 16 residues. The CDR3 nucleotides read TGCGCCAGCAGCCAAGAAGGTACAGGGGGACACTACGAGCAGTACTTC. It specifies CASSQEGTGGHYEQYF.

The CDR3 region is CASSLGQGWKTQYF. The DNA of the CDR3 is TGCGCCAGCAGCCTTGGACAGGGGTGGAAGACCCAGTACTTC. V gene TRBV5-1 combines with J gene TRBJ2-5, with TRBD1 identical over 9 bases. The CDR3 covers 14 residues. CDR1 and CDR2 (germline): SGHRS, YFSETQ. Trimming cost V 4 bases and J 6 bases; bases outside gene matches: 7.

The chain joins TRBV6-5 to TRBJ2-6; D gene uncertain. This CDR3 spans 16 amino acids. V lost 2 bases and J lost 1, with 9 bases in between. Germline-derived CDR1 and CDR2 are MNHEY and SVGAGI. CDR3 loop: CASSYGFTSGANVLTF. The DNA of the CDR3 is TGTGCCAGCAGTTACGGCTTTACATCTGGGGCCAACGTCCTGACTTTC.

The rearrangement uses TRBV6-5 and TRBJ2-5, with D possibly matching TRBD2 (6 bases). Looked up from germline, CDR1 is MNHEY and CDR2 is SVGAGI. The CDR3 runs 14 residues. Trimming took 4 bases from V and 9 from J, leaving 18 bases between them. CDR3 bases: TGTGCCAGCAGTTCCACGACTAGTCCAGTGGCCCAGTACTTC. Protein: CASSSTTSPVAQYF.

The V and J genes are TRBV7-2 and TRBJ1-2; no definite D call. V lost 1 base and J lost 4, with 13 bases in between. There are 15 residues in the CDR3. Germline CDR1 SGHTA, CDR2 FQGNSA. CDR3 sequence reads: CASSLDAPELYGYTF. CDR3 nucleotide sequence: TGTGCCAGCAGCTTAGACGCCCCGGAGCTCTATGGCTACACCTTC.

The gene calls are TRBV19 and TRBJ1-2, with 11 bases fitting TRBD1. Germline-derived CDR1 and CDR2 are LNHDA and SQIVND (reference sequence). This CDR3 contains 15 residues. V dropped 0 bases and J dropped 12; count of bases not matched to a gene: 9. The CDR3 DNA is TGTGCCAGTAGTATAGATCTGAGGACAGGGGGCGCGGACACCTTC. As protein: CASSIDLRTGGADTF.

This chain uses TRBV28 with TRBJ2-7; D possibly corresponds to TRBD2 (6 bases). V lost 5 bases to trimming and J lost 2 bases, with 19 bases between them. CDR3 length equals 16 residues. CDR1 is MDHEN and CDR2 is SYDVKM in the germline V gene. CDR3 protein: CASSSPGTLLTYEQYF. DNA of the CDR3: TGTGCCAGCAGTAGCCCTGGGACTCTCTTAACCTACGAGCAGTACTTC.

The rearrangement uses TRBV7-2 and TRBJ1-1; D perhaps matches TRBD1 (5 bases). Trimming took 4 bases from V and 4 from J, leaving 10 bases between them. The CDR3 spans 13 residues. The germline V gene encodes CDR1 SGHTA and CDR2 FQGNSA. CDR3 nucleotides: TGTGCCAGCAGCTCAGGTCAGGGCACTGAAGCTTTCTTT. This codes for CASSSGQGTEAFF.

The DNA of the CDR3 is TGTGCCAGCAGTGAATTAGCGGGAGGAAGGGGAACCGGGGAGCTGTTTTTT. Residues: CASSELAGGRGTGELFF. This chain uses TRBV6-1 with TRBJ2-2; 10 bases agree with TRBD2. This CDR3 is 17 amino acids long. The V gene end was trimmed by 2 bases and the J gene end by 5 bases; junction bases not matched to a gene: 8. Germline assignment: CDR1 MNHNS and CDR2 SASEGT.

CDR3 protein: CASTVEGRAEAFF. The CDR3, as DNA: TGTGCCAGTACGGTCGAAGGGAGGGCTGAAGCTTTCTTT. V usage is TRBV19 and J usage is TRBJ1-1; D is undetermined. The CDR3 contains 13 residues. Between the trimmed V and J ends, which lost 7 bases and 6 bases, there was a span of 15 bases. Germline V gene data show CDR1 as LNHDA and CDR2 as SQIVND (reference sequence).

The chain links TRBV5-1 to TRBJ2-1; D gene ambiguous. Germline CDR1 SGHRS, CDR2 YFSETQ. V shed 4 bases and J shed 3 bases, with 11 bases lying between them. The CDR3 is 14 amino acids. The CDR3 nucleotides read TGCGCCAGCAGCGTGACCCTAGACTACAATGAGCAGTTCTTC. Protein: CASSVTLDYNEQFF.

This clone was seen only once. The chain carries TRBV27 and TRBJ2-1; 9 nucleotides align to TRBD1. CDR3 length: 15 amino acids. With V trimmed by 2 bases and J by 7 bases, 6 bases remained unmatched. Germline CDR1 and CDR2: MNHEY and SMNVEV (reference sequence). The CDR3 DNA follows: TGTGCCAGCAGTTTACCGGGACAGGGTAGGAATGAGCAGTTCTTC. Its translation is CASSLPGQGRNEQFF.

This chain joins TRBV11-3 and TRBJ2-2; 14 positions match TRBD2. The CDR3 has 16 amino acids. Germline-derived CDR1 and CDR2 are SGHNT and YENEEA. The trim removed 5 bases at V and 5 bases at J, leaving 4 bases unmatched. The CDR3 sequence: CASSPGTSGGTGELFF. The DNA for the CDR3 is TGTGCCAGCAGCCCCGGGACTAGCGGGGGTACCGGGGAGCTGTTTTTT.

The chain recombines TRBV7-3 with TRBJ2-3; 7 nucleotides line up with TRBD2. Looked up from germline, CDR1 is SGHTA and CDR2 is FQGTGA. This CDR3 region has 16 residues. V dropped 5 bases and J dropped 2; count of bases not matched to a gene: 10. DNA for the CDR3: TGTGCCAGCAGCCTTGATGGGACTACCACCACAGATACGCAGTATTTT. Translating it yields CASSLDGTTTTDTQYF. Drawing the rest from reference TRBV7-3 and TRBJ2-3, the complete variable domain is GAGVSQTPSNKVTEKGKYVELRCDPISGHTALYWYRQSLGQGPEFLIYFQGTGAADDSGLPNDRFFAVRPEGSVSTLKIQRTERGDSAVYLCASSLDGTTTTDTQYFGPGTRLTVL.

Comments on this clone: This sample also contains other DNA sequences that code for the same CDR3. V usage is TRBV12-3 or TRBV12-4 and J usage is TRBJ1-2, with 8 bases identical to TRBD1. V lost 4 bases to trimming and J lost 4 bases; unmatched junction nucleotides: 2. The CDR3 runs 13 residues. The CDR3 coding sequence is TGTGCCAGCAGTTCGGACAGGGTCTATGGCTACACCTTC. It specifies CASSSDRVYGYTF.